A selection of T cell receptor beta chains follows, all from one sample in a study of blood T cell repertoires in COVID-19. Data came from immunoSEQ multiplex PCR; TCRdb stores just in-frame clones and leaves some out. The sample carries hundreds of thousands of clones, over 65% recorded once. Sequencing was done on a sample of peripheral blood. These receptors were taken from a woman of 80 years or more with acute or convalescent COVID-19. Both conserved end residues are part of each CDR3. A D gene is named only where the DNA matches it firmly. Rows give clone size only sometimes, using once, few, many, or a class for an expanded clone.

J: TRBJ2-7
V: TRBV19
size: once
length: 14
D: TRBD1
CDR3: CASSIGRGLYEQYF
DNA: TGTGCCAGTAGTATAGGCAGGGGGTTATACGAGCAGTACTTC

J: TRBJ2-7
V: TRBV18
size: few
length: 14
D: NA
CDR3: CASSPGLPVHEQYF
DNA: TGTGCCAGCTCACCGGGACTGCCTGTCCACGAGCAGTACTTC

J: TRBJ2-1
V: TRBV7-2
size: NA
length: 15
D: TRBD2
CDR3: CASSLSGRPYNEQFF
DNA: TGTGCCAGCAGCTTAAGCGGGAGGCCCTACAATGAGCAGTTCTTC

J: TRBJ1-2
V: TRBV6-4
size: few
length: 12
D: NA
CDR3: CASSGAAGGYTF
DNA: TGTGCCAGCAGTGGGGCAGCAGGGGGCTACACCTTC

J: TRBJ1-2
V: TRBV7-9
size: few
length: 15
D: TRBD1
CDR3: CASSTGTASNYGYTF
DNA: TGTGCCAGCAGCACCGGGACAGCGTCTAACTATGGCTACACCTTC

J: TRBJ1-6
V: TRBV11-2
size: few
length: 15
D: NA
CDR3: CASSSQGSYNSPLHF
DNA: TGTGCCAGCAGCTCGCAGGGTTCCTATAATTCACCCCTCCACTTT

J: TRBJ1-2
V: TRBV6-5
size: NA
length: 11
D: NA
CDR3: CASSDSLGYTF
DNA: TGTGCCAGCAGCGACAGTCTTGGCTACACCTTC

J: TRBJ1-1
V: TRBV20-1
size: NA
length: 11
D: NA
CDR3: CSPLENTEAFF
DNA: TGCAGCCCGCTAGAGAACACTGAAGCTTTCTTT

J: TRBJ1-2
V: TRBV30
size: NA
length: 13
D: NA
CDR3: CAWAPDRSYGYTF
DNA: TGTGCCTGGGCTCCGGACAGAAGCTATGGCTACACCTTC

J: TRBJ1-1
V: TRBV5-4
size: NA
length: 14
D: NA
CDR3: CASSLRGGNTEAFF
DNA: TGTGCCAGCAGCTTGCGGGGGGGGAACACTGAAGCTTTCTTT

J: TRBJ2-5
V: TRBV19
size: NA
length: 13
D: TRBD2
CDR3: CASSPRTSETQYF
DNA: TGTGCCAGTAGTCCCCGGACTAGCGAGACCCAGTACTTC

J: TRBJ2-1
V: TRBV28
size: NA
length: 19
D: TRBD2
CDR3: CASSNPGLAGGSSYNEQFF
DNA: TGTGCCAGCAGTAATCCGGGACTAGCGGGGGGAAGCTCCTACAATGAGCAGTTCTTC

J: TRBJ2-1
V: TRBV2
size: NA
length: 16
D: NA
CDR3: CASSGRSASISNEQFF
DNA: TGTGCCAGCAGTGGTAGGAGCGCCTCAATCAGCAATGAGCAGTTCTTC

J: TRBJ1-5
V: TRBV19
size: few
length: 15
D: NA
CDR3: CASSAGFTSNQPQHF
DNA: TGTGCCAGTAGTGCAGGGTTCACGAGCAATCAGCCCCAGCATTTT

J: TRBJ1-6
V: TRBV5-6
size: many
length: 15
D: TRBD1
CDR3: CASSLGQGLGSPLHF
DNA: TGTGCCAGCAGCTTGGGACAGGGTTTAGGTTCACCCCTCCACTTT

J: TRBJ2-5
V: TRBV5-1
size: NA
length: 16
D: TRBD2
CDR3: CASSLGAGGGEETQYF
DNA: TGCGCCAGCAGCTTGGGGGCGGGAGGGGGAGAAGAGACCCAGTACTTC

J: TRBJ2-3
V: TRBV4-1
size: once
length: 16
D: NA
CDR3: CASSQIWGRNTDTQYF
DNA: TGCGCCAGCAGCCAGATTTGGGGGAGGAACACAGATACGCAGTATTTT